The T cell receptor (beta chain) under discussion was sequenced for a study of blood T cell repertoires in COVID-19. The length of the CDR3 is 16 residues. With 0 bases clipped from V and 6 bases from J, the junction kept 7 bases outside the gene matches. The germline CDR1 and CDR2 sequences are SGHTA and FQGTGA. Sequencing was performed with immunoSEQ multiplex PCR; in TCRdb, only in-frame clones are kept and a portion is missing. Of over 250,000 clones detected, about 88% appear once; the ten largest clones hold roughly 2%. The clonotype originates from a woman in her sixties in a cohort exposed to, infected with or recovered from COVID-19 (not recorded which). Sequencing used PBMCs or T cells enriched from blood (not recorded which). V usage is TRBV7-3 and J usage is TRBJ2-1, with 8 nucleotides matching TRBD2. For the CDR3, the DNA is TGTGCCAGCAGCTTAACGAGTCTAGCGGGTCTCAATGAGCAGTTCTTC. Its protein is CASSLTSLAGLNEQFF.